These 20 T cell receptor beta chains originate from one sample sequenced in a study of blood T cells in healthy people across ages. A J-beta primer mix and a sample-barcoded 5' primer were used in a second PCR of about 7 to 12 cycles. TCRdb fed the 5' RACE reads into MiXCR, producing one record per CDR3 protein. Seen here are 1.5 million to 2 million distinct CDR3 sequences, 28% observed once, and the top ten hold more than 6%. The specimen sequenced was blood. All receptors come from a woman aged 25-40 years in good health.

This clonotype has more than one count but fewer than ten. This chain connects TRBV7-2 to TRBJ1-2, with 9 bases aligning to TRBD1. Trimming cost V 4 bases and J 4 bases; bases outside gene matches: 4. Per germline, CDR1 SGHTA and CDR2 FQGNSA. The CDR3 covers 14 residues. The CDR3 bases are TGTGCCAGCAGCTCACAGGGGGCCATCTATGGCTACACCTTC. Its translation is CASSSQGAIYGYTF. Using reference TRBV7-2 and TRBJ1-2 for the parts outside the CDR3, the full variable domain is GAGVSQSPSNKVTEKGKDVELRCDPISGHTALYWYRQSLGQGLEFLIYFQGNSAPDKSGLPSDRFSAERTGGSVSTLTIQRTQQEDSAVYLCASSSQGAIYGYTFGSGTRLTVV.

In its sample, this clonotype was seen many times. This chain connects TRBV11-2 to TRBJ2-7, with 8 bases aligning to TRBD2. Germline CDR1 is SGHAT and CDR2 is FQNNGV. J was trimmed by 6 bases and V by 2 bases; bases with no gene match: 3. The CDR3 length is 13 residues. CDR3 sequence: CASSLRGGGEQYF. The CDR3 DNA reads TGTGCCAGCAGCTTACGGGGGGGTGGCGAGCAGTACTTC.

This clonotype was detected a few times. V is TRBV7-2 and J is TRBJ1-5, with D possibly matching TRBD1 (6 bases). The CDR3 has 15 amino acids. The germline V and J ends were trimmed by 5 bases and 0 bases, with 11 bases remaining between them. The germline V gene encodes CDR1 SGHTA and CDR2 FQGNSA. CDR3 coding DNA: TGTGCCAGCAGCCATGACAGGAGTAGCAATCAGCCCCAGCATTTT. It translates to CASSHDRSSNQPQHF.

This clonotype has just a few counts. DNA of the CDR3: TGTGCCAGCAGCTCCAGGACAGCCATGAACACTGAAGCTTTCTTT. Encoded protein: CASSSRTAMNTEAFF. The chain is built from TRBV7-9 and TRBJ1-1, with D perhaps matching TRBD1 (6 bases). V was trimmed by 4 bases and J by 0 bases, leaving 12 bases between them. Germline V gives CDR1 SEHNR, CDR2 FQNEAQ (reference sequence). The CDR3 runs to 15 residues.

This clonotype was recorded at least ten times. The rearrangement joins TRBV5-1 to TRBJ2-7; D is perhaps TRBD1 (6 bases). CDR3 size: 16 residues. Trimming removed 0 bases from V and 3 bases from J, with 16 bases in between. Germline loops: CDR1 SGHRS, CDR2 YFSETQ. CDR3 amino acids: CASSLGFGGQGYEQYF. The CDR3, as DNA: TGCGCCAGCAGCTTGGGGTTTGGGGGCCAAGGCTACGAGCAGTACTTC.

The chain couples TRBV2 to TRBJ1-5; D gene ambiguous. With 1 base removed from V and 2 bases from J, the gap between germline ends came to 9 bases. Germline CDR1 reads SNHLY; CDR2 reads FYNNEI. The CDR3 runs 15 residues. CDR3 DNA sequence: TGTGCCAGCAGTGAAGTGAGGCAGGGCAATCAGCCCCAGCATTTT. Translated: CASSEVRQGNQPQHF.

This clonotype was recorded many times. The V call is TRBV29-1, the J call TRBJ2-7; 9 bases map to TRBD1. In germline, CDR1 is SQVTM, CDR2 ANQGSEA. The CDR3 spans 14 residues. V was pared by 6 bases and J by 5 bases, with 11 bases of the junction left unmatched. CDR3 amino acids: CSVLKTGGGNEQYF. The CDR3 DNA reads TGCAGCGTCCTTAAGACAGGGGGTGGCAACGAGCAGTACTTC.

Details on this clonotype: A read error is possible here, since a much larger clone lies one base away. The chain uses TRBV6-5 and TRBJ2-5, with TRBD1 matching 7 bases. Trimming cost V 0 bases and J 11 bases; bases outside gene matches: 3. The germline V gene has CDR1 MNHEY and CDR2 SVGAGI. The CDR3 runs to 12 residues. The CDR3 DNA reads as TGTGCCAGCAGTTACTCTGGGACAGAGCAGTACTTC. Its protein is CASSYSGTEQYF.

This clonotype was counted a few times. V and J are TRBV6-6 and TRBJ1-6, with a possible D match to TRBD1 (6 bases). CDR1 and CDR2 (germline): MNHNY, SVGAGI (reference sequence). The V gene lost 2 bases and the J gene lost 9 bases, with 14 bases spanning the gap. This CDR3 has 15 amino acids. The CDR3 protein is CASSYQDRSRSPLHF. The CDR3 nucleotides are TGTGCCAGCAGTTACCAGGACAGATCTCGTTCACCCCTCCACTTT.

The chain recombines TRBV20-1 with TRBJ1-2, with 10 bases fitting TRBD1. The germline V gene has CDR1 DFQATT and CDR2 SNEGSKA (reference sequence). J lost 7 bases, V lost 6 bases, and 5 bases had no gene match. The length of the CDR3 is 12 residues. This CDR3 is CSARTGGGGYTF. CDR3 DNA: TGCAGTGCAAGGACAGGGGGGGGTGGCTACACCTTC.

This chain joins TRBV6-1 and TRBJ1-1; the D gene is possibly TRBD1 (6 bases). Germline values: CDR1 MNHNS, CDR2 SASEGT. Deletions cut 4 bases from V and 0 bases from J, with 15 bases between. The length of the CDR3 is 16 residues. CDR3 sequence reads: CASSGLVRGLNTEAFF. The CDR3 DNA sequence: TGTGCCAGCAGTGGCCTTGTGCGGGGGCTGAACACTGAAGCTTTCTTT.

V is TRBV27 and J is TRBJ1-6; unclear D gene. The germline V gene encodes CDR1 MNHEY and CDR2 SMNVEV (reference sequence). Trimming cost V 3 bases and J 9 bases, with 12 bases left between them. The CDR3 spans 14 residues. DNA of the CDR3: TGTGCCAGCAGTTTTTCAGGATTTCGTTCACCCCTCCACTTT. Its translation is CASSFSGFRSPLHF.

J is TRBJ2-4 and V is TRBV7-2, with D possibly being TRBD2 (5 bases). The length of the CDR3 is 14 residues. Between the trimmed V and J ends, which lost 5 bases and 8 bases, there was a span of 16 bases. The V gene's germline CDR1 is SGHTA and CDR2 FQGNSA. The CDR3 protein is CASSEKTGMYIQYF. The CDR3 region has the DNA TGTGCCAGCAGCGAAAAGACCGGGATGTACATTCAGTACTTC.

This clonotype was detected only a few times. The chain is built from TRBV5-1 and TRBJ2-1; TRBD2 agrees at 11 bases. CDR1 and CDR2 (germline): SGHRS, YFSETQ. CDR3 length equals 15 residues. With V trimmed by 4 bases and J by 5 bases, 5 bases remained unmatched. CDR3 DNA sequence: TGCGCCAGCAGCATCGTAGCGGGAGGGAACAATGAGCAGTTCTTC. Protein product: CASSIVAGGNNEQFF.

This clonotype was observed a handful of times. The rearrangement uses TRBV14 and TRBJ2-3; D is possibly TRBD1 or TRBD2 (5 bases each). This CDR3 has 16 residues. Germline lookup yields CDR1 SGHDN and CDR2 FVKESK. V lost 2 bases and J 2 bases, leaving 14 bases between the germline ends. The CDR3 DNA follows: TGTGCCAGCAGCCAAAAGAGGGGTTATTTCACAGATACGCAGTATTTT. Translation gives CASSQKRGYFTDTQYF. Complete variable domain (other parts from reference TRBV14 and TRBJ2-3): EAGVTQFPSHSVIEKGQTVTLRCDPISGHDNLYWYRRVMGKEIKFLLHFVKESKQDESGMPNNRFLAERTGGTYSTLKVQPAELEDSGVYFCASSQKRGYFTDTQYFGPGTRLTVL.

J is TRBJ2-1 and V is TRBV15; TRBD1 might be the D (6 bases). This CDR3 is built from 19 residues. Trimming left V 0 bases short and J 3 bases short, with 21 bases between. In germline, CDR1 is LNHNV, CDR2 YYDKDF (reference sequence). This CDR3 is CATSRDSWLDRRYYNEQFF. CDR3 nucleotide sequence: TGTGCCACCAGCAGAGACTCTTGGTTGGACAGACGCTACTACAATGAGCAGTTCTTC.

This clonotype showed up just a few times. The chain couples TRBV20-1 to TRBJ2-1, with D tentatively TRBD2 (5 bases). V gave up 3 bases and J gave up 0 bases, with 9 bases separating them. CDR3 length equals 14 residues. Germline V gene data show CDR1 as DFQATT and CDR2 as SNEGSKA (reference sequence). The CDR3 DNA sequence: TGCAGTGCTAGTTTGGAGGCCTCCTACAATGAGCAGTTCTTC. Protein sequence: CSASLEASYNEQFF.

J is TRBJ2-1 and V is TRBV7-2; possibly TRBD2 for D (5 bases). V was pared by 6 bases and J by 8 bases, with 17 bases between. Germline CDR1 SGHTA, CDR2 FQGNSA. The CDR3 is 14 residues long. The CDR3 protein is CASRSGPVGDEQFF. In DNA form, the CDR3 reads TGTGCCAGCAGATCCGGGCCTGTCGGGGATGAGCAGTTCTTC.

This clonotype turned up a few times. The chain recombines TRBV29-1 with TRBJ2-2; TRBD1 or TRBD2 may be the D gene (5 bases each). Germline CDR1 is SQVTM and CDR2 is ANQGSEA. V gave up 5 bases and J gave up 6 bases, with 16 bases separating them. The CDR3 is 14 residues long. The CDR3 nucleotides are TGCAGCGTTCGTGGGGGAGCAGGTGCCGGGGAGCTGTTTTTT. It yields the protein CSVRGGAGAGELFF.

This clonotype was seen a handful of times. Here the CDR3 DNA reads TGTGCCAGCAGTTTCCCTCGGGCCAAAAACATTCAGTACTTC. This gives the protein CASSFPRAKNIQYF. This chain uses TRBV28 with TRBJ2-4, with no clear D. V lost 3 bases and J lost 1, with 7 bases in between. The CDR3 sequence is 14 residues long. The germline gives CDR1 MDHEN, CDR2 SYDVKM.